The 14 T cell receptor beta chains listed next were all sequenced from one sample in a study of human T cells and chemical hapten exposure. Time point specified: healthy volunteer bleed at 6 weeks. Researchers extracted total RNA from unfractionated whole blood. TCRdb re-called the RACE reads with MiXCR, one entry per CDR3 protein. The sample has tens of thousands of distinct CDR3 sequences, over 7% seen once. Sequencing was done on a sample of whole blood. These receptors all come from a male donor in good health. Some clones in this sample may be carry-over from other donors' samples.

At least ten counts were recorded for this clonotype. V usage is TRBV9 and J usage is TRBJ1-6; 10 nucleotides align to TRBD1. Germline V gene lookup returns CDR1 SGDLS and CDR2 YYNGEE. Germline trimming cut 4 bases from V and 9 bases from J; bases unmatched to any gene: 4. This CDR3 has 14 residues. The CDR3 DNA sequence: TGTGCCAGCAGCTCTGGGACAGGGGCTTCACCCCTCCACTTT. Protein: CASSSGTGASPLHF.

At least ten counts were recorded for this clonotype. The V gene is TRBV4-3, the J gene TRBJ1-1; D is undetermined. The CDR3 covers 14 residues. V lost 4 bases, J lost 3 bases, and 12 bases lay in between. CDR1 is LGHNA, CDR2 YSLEER, per germline. The CDR3, as DNA: TGCGCCAGCAGCCCAGACGAGGGTGACACTGAAGCTTTCTTT. This gives the protein CASSPDEGDTEAFF.

The gene calls are TRBV28 and TRBJ2-5; possibly TRBD2 for D (5 bases). V gave up 6 bases and J gave up 8 bases, with 25 bases separating them. Per the germline V gene, CDR1 is MDHEN and CDR2 is SYDVKM. The CDR3 is made up of 16 amino acids. Written as DNA, the CDR3 is TGTGCCAGCAGACCAACGCGGGCAGCGGAGCTGCGAACCCAGTACTTC. Translation: CASRPTRAAELRTQYF.

This clonotype was seen many times. The CDR3 sequence is CASSYSGTSTDTQYF. The CDR3 coding sequence is TGTGCCAGCAGCTATTCCGGGACTAGCACAGATACGCAGTATTTT. This chain joins TRBV5-5 and TRBJ2-3, with a weak D call TRBD2 (6 bases). Germline CDR1 and CDR2: SGHKS and YYEKEE (reference sequence). The V end lost 3 bases, the J end lost 0 bases, and 11 bases lay between the germline ends. This CDR3 contains 15 residues. Complete variable domain (other parts from reference TRBV5-5 and TRBJ2-3): DAGVTQSPTHLIKTRGQQVTLRCSPISGHKSVSWYQQVLGQGPQFIFQYYEKEERGRGNFPDRFSARQFPNYSSELNVNALLLGDSALYLCASSYSGTSTDTQYFGPGTRLTVL.

This clonotype was counted ten times or more. The chain uses TRBV6-6 and TRBJ1-2, with 9 bases identical to TRBD1. This CDR3 contains 14 residues. V shed 6 bases and J 3 bases; nucleotides not matched to a gene: 5. The germline V gene has CDR1 MNHNY and CDR2 SVGAGI (reference sequence). Written as DNA, the CDR3 is TGTGCCAGCAGCGGACAGGGGTTAGACTATGGCTACACCTTC. Its protein is CASSGQGLDYGYTF.

This clonotype was seen ten or more times. This rearrangement joins TRBV7-8 to TRBJ1-1; D is undetermined. The V end was cut by 1 base, the J end by 5 bases, with 14 bases between. Germline V gene sequence: CDR1 SGHVS, CDR2 FQNEAQ. This CDR3 is built from 15 residues. The CDR3 DNA reads as TGTGCCAGCAGCTTAGAAGGGATTCAGAGGACTGAAGCTTTCTTT. It codes for CASSLEGIQRTEAFF.

This clonotype was seen at least ten times. This chain uses TRBV12-3 or TRBV12-4 with TRBJ2-3, with a tentative D call TRBD2 (5 bases). The CDR3 runs 15 residues. With 3 bases removed from V and 1 base from J, the gap between germline ends came to 11 bases. CDR3 DNA sequence: TGTGCCAGCAGTTTTAGGGAGAGAGGCACAGATACGCAGTATTTT. Amino acid sequence: CASSFRERGTDTQYF.

This clonotype was detected many times. This chain joins TRBV29-1 and TRBJ2-7, with 9 bases aligning to TRBD2. V was clipped by 6 bases and J by 4 bases; unmatched bases: 13. Germline loops: CDR1 SQVTM, CDR2 ANQGSEA. This CDR3 comprises 15 residues. CDR3 sequence: CSVAPQGAGGYEQYF. CDR3 coding DNA: TGCAGCGTAGCCCCACAGGGAGCGGGAGGATACGAGCAGTACTTC.

In its sample, this clonotype was seen a few times. The chain combines TRBV12-3 or TRBV12-4 with TRBJ1-2; perhaps TRBD1 as D (6 bases). Trimming removed 5 bases at V and 0 bases at J, with 10 bases between. CDR3 length: 14 residues. The CDR3 DNA reads as TGTGCCAGCAGTACCCGGACAGCTAACTATGGCTACACCTTC. It is translated as CASSTRTANYGYTF.

This sequence joins TRBV5-1 and TRBJ1-3, with D maybe TRBD1 (5 bases). The CDR3 loop spans 15 amino acids. The germline V gene has CDR1 SGHRS and CDR2 YFSETQ. V gave up 0 bases and J gave up 4 bases, with 11 bases separating them. This chain's CDR3 is CASSLVGGEGNTIYF. CDR3 nucleotide sequence: TGCGCCAGCAGCTTGGTTGGAGGGGAAGGAAACACCATATATTTT. Full variable domain (missing parts from reference TRBV5-1 and TRBJ1-3): KAGVTQTPRYLIKTRGQQVTLSCSPISGHRSVSWYQQTPGQGLQFLFEYFSETQRNKGNFPGRFSGRQFSNSRSEMNVSTLELGDSALYLCASSLVGGEGNTIYFGEGSWLTVV.

J is TRBJ2-3 and V is TRBV5-1; 7 bases line up with TRBD2. Germline V gene sequence: CDR1 SGHRS, CDR2 YFSETQ. This CDR3 region has 15 residues. V dropped 2 bases and J dropped 6; count of bases not matched to a gene: 9. Here the CDR3 DNA reads TGCGCCAGCAGCTTAGGGACTACCGATCTGGATACGCAGTATTTT. Amino acid sequence: CASSLGTTDLDTQYF.

Only a few counts were recorded for this clonotype. J is TRBJ2-5 and V is TRBV6-5, with 7 bases lining up with TRBD1. CDR1 is MNHEY, CDR2 SVGAGI, per germline. This CDR3 has 16 amino acids. V was pared by 0 bases and J by 2 bases, with 6 bases of the junction left unmatched. In nucleotides, the CDR3 is TGTGCCAGCAGTTACTCGAAGGGGGCAGGACAAGAGACCCAGTACTTC. Amino acids: CASSYSKGAGQETQYF.

The chain recombines TRBV29-1 with TRBJ2-2; 10 bases are a match to TRBD1. The CDR3 has 15 residues. The germline V gene has CDR1 SQVTM and CDR2 ANQGSEA. Trimming cost V 6 bases and J 2 bases; bases outside gene matches: 6. Here the CDR3 reads CSVPGTGANTGELFF. CDR3 nucleotides: TGCAGCGTACCCGGGACAGGGGCCAACACCGGGGAGCTGTTTTTT.

This clonotype was seen ten or more times. The gene calls are TRBV11-2 and TRBJ2-3, with D possibly TRBD1 on 5 matching bases. The CDR3 extends over 13 amino acids. Germline-derived CDR1 and CDR2 are SGHAT and FQNNGV. V was pared by 5 bases and J by 2 bases, with 8 bases between. The CDR3 here is CASSLTVTDTQYF. The CDR3 nucleotides are TGTGCCAGCAGCCTGACAGTCACAGATACGCAGTATTTT.